A selection of T cell receptor beta chains follows, all from one sample in a study of beta chain features in type 1 diabetes. Profiled with immunoSEQ multiplex PCR; TCRdb holds only in-frame clones, not every one. This sample carries 150,000 to 190,000 clones, about a tenth of them seen once, and the ten largest clones take less than 0.5%. Sequencing input: central memory CD4+ T cells from blood. The receptors originated from a man aged 25 to 40 with type 1 diabetes. Each CDR3 is given with its conserved first and last residue. Fields, in order: J gene, D gene, clone size, V gene, CDR3 protein, CDR3 DNA. D genes are given only for firm matches. Rows give clone size only sometimes, using once, few, many, or a class for an expanded clone.

j_call: TRBJ2-3; d_call: -; clone_size: -; v_call: TRBV4-3; cdr3_aa: CASSQDVLLVTDTQYF; cdr3_nt: TGCGCCAGCAGCCAAGACGTGTTGTTAGTCACAGATACGCAGTATTTT
j_call: TRBJ2-3; d_call: TRBD1; clone_size: few; v_call: TRBV28; cdr3_aa: CASSLGDSRSTDTQYF; cdr3_nt: TGTGCCAGCAGTCTCGGGGACAGTCGTAGCACAGATACGCAGTATTTT
j_call: TRBJ2-1; d_call: -; clone_size: -; v_call: TRBV7-3; cdr3_aa: CASSLTGAYNEQFF; cdr3_nt: TGTGCCAGCAGCTTAACGGGAGCATACAATGAGCAGTTCTTC
j_call: TRBJ2-5; d_call: -; clone_size: -; v_call: TRBV5-1; cdr3_aa: CASAGLGPQETQYF; cdr3_nt: TGCGCCAGCGCGGGGTTAGGGCCCCAAGAGACCCAGTACTTC
j_call: TRBJ2-5; d_call: -; clone_size: few; v_call: TRBV11-2; cdr3_aa: CASNADRAETQYF; cdr3_nt: TGTGCCAGCAACGCGGACAGAGCTGAGACCCAGTACTTC
j_call: TRBJ2-5; d_call: TRBD2; clone_size: few; v_call: TRBV28; cdr3_aa: CASSSPGRLLETQYF; cdr3_nt: TGTGCCAGCAGTTCCCCCGGGAGGCTCCTAGAGACCCAGTACTTC
j_call: TRBJ1-2; d_call: -; clone_size: -; v_call: TRBV18; cdr3_aa: CASSLVGTQQVGYTF; cdr3_nt: TGTGCCAGCTCCCTCGTGGGGACTCAACAGGTTGGCTACACCTTC
j_call: TRBJ2-5; d_call: TRBD1; clone_size: -; v_call: TRBV30; cdr3_aa: CAWSVAAGGVSTQYF; cdr3_nt: TGTGCCTGGAGTGTTGCGGCAGGGGGTGTATCGACCCAGTACTTC
j_call: TRBJ1-3; d_call: -; clone_size: few; v_call: TRBV4-2; cdr3_aa: CASSQTHSGNTIYF; cdr3_nt: TGTGCCAGCAGCCAAACACACTCTGGAAACACCATATATTTT
j_call: TRBJ2-3; d_call: TRBD2; clone_size: -; v_call: TRBV7-2; cdr3_aa: CASSPSGNTDTQYF; cdr3_nt: TGTGCCAGCAGCCCTAGCGGGAACACAGATACGCAGTATTTT
j_call: TRBJ1-5; d_call: -; clone_size: once; v_call: TRBV10-3; cdr3_aa: CATGQSLGASNQPQHF; cdr3_nt: TGTGCCACTGGACAGAGCTTAGGCGCCAGCAATCAGCCCCAGCATTTT
j_call: TRBJ2-5; d_call: -; clone_size: -; v_call: TRBV11-2; cdr3_aa: CASSFSGQETQYF; cdr3_nt: TGTGCCAGCAGCTTTAGCGGCCAAGAGACCCAGTACTTC
j_call: TRBJ2-3; d_call: -; clone_size: few; v_call: TRBV7-3; cdr3_aa: CASSRGPTDTQYF; cdr3_nt: TGTGCCAGCAGCCGCGGCCCCACAGATACGCAGTATTTT
j_call: TRBJ2-3; d_call: TRBD2; clone_size: -; v_call: TRBV14; cdr3_aa: CASRSSGSNTDTQYF; cdr3_nt: TGTGCCAGCAGAAGTAGCGGGAGCAACACAGATACGCAGTATTTT
j_call: TRBJ2-3; d_call: TRBD2; clone_size: -; v_call: TRBV5-4; cdr3_aa: CASSKSGRLSTDTQYF; cdr3_nt: TGTGCCAGCAGCAAGAGCGGGAGGCTTAGCACAGATACGCAGTATTTT
j_call: TRBJ2-7; d_call: -; clone_size: few; v_call: TRBV5-1; cdr3_aa: CASSLEDIQDEQYF; cdr3_nt: TGCGCCAGCAGCTTGGAGGACATACAGGACGAGCAGTACTTC
j_call: TRBJ1-2; d_call: TRBD1; clone_size: -; v_call: TRBV11-2; cdr3_aa: CASSSHPGTGGGYTF; cdr3_nt: TGTGCCAGCAGCTCCCACCCCGGGACAGGGGGTGGCTACACCTTC
j_call: TRBJ2-2; d_call: -; clone_size: medium-sized; v_call: TRBV30; cdr3_aa: CAWSVPVGVTGELFF; cdr3_nt: TGTGCCTGGAGCGTACCAGTCGGGGTTACCGGGGAGCTGTTTTTT
j_call: TRBJ2-7; d_call: TRBD1; clone_size: few; v_call: TRBV28; cdr3_aa: CASSLPDRGHEQYF; cdr3_nt: TGTGCCAGCAGTCTCCCGGACAGGGGGCACGAGCAGTACTTC
j_call: TRBJ2-5; d_call: TRBD1; clone_size: -; v_call: TRBV9; cdr3_aa: CASSVARTGRETQYF; cdr3_nt: TGTGCCAGCAGCGTAGCCAGGACAGGACGAGAGACCCAGTACTTC
j_call: TRBJ2-5; d_call: TRBD2; clone_size: -; v_call: TRBV5-1; cdr3_aa: CASSLGETSGVPKETQYF; cdr3_nt: TGCGCCAGCAGCTTGGGTGAGACTAGCGGAGTACCTAAAGAGACCCAGTACTTC
j_call: TRBJ2-7; d_call: -; clone_size: -; v_call: TRBV28; cdr3_aa: CASSQSARVTYEQYF; cdr3_nt: TGTGCCAGCAGTCAATCCGCGAGAGTAACCTACGAGCAGTACTTC
j_call: TRBJ2-3; d_call: TRBD2; clone_size: -; v_call: TRBV5-4; cdr3_aa: CASSFPGTSGPTVDTQYF; cdr3_nt: TGTGCCAGCAGCTTCCCCGGGACTAGCGGGCCCACCGTAGATACGCAGTATTTT